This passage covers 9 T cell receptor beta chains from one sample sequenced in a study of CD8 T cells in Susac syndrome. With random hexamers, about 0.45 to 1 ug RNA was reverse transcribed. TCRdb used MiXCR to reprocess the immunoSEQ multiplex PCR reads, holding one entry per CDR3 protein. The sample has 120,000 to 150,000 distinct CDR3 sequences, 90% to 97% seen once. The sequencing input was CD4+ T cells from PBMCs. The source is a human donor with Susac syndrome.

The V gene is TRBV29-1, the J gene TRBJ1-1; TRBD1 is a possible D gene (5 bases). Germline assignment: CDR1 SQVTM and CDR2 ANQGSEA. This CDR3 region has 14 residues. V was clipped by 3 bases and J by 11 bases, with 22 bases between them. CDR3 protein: CSVEGIGTLKGAFF. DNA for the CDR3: TGCAGCGTTGAGGGAATTGGGACCCTAAAGGGGGCTTTCTTT.

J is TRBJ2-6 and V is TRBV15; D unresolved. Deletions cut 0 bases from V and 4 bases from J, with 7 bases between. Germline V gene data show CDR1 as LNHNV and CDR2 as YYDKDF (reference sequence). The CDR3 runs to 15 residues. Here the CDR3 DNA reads TGTGCCACCAGCAGAGATCGATCAGGGGCCAACGTCCTGACTTTC. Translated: CATSRDRSGANVLTF.

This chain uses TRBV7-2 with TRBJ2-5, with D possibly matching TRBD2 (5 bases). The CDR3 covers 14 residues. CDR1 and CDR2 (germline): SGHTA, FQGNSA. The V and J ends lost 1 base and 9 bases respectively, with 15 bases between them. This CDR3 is CASSLDSTRQAQYF. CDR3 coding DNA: TGTGCCAGCAGCTTAGACTCTACTAGGCAGGCCCAGTACTTC.

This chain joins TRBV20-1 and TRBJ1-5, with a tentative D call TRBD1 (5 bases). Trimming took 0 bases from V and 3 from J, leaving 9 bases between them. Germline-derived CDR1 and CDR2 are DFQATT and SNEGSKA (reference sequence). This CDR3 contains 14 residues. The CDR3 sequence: CSAREGGDNQPQHF. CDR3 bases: TGCAGTGCTAGAGAGGGAGGGGACAATCAGCCCCAGCATTTT.

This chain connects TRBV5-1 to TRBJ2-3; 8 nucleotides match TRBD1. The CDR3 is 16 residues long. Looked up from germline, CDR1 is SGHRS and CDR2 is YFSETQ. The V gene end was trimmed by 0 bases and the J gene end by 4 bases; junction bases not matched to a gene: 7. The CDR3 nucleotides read TGCGCCAGCAGCTTGGAGGCAGGGGGCGAGGCAGATACGCAGTATTTT. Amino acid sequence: CASSLEAGGEADTQYF. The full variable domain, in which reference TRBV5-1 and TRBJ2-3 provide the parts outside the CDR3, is KAGVTQTPRYLIKTRGQQVTLSCSPISGHRSVSWYQQTPGQGLQFLFEYFSETQRNKGNFPGRFSGRQFSNSRSEMNVSTLELGDSALYLCASSLEAGGEADTQYFGPGTRLTVL.

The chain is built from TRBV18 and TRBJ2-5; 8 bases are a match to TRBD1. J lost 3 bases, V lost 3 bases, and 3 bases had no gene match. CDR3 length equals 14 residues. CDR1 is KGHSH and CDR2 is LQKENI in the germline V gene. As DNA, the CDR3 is TGTGCCAGCTCACCGAGACAGGGGAAAGAGACCCAGTACTTC. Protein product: CASSPRQGKETQYF.

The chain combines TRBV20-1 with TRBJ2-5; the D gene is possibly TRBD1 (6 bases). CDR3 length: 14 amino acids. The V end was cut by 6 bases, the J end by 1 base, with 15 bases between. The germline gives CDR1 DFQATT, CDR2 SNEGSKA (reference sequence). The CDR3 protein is CSAAPGHLQETQYF. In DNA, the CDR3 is TGCAGTGCGGCCCCGGGACACCTCCAAGAGACCCAGTACTTC.

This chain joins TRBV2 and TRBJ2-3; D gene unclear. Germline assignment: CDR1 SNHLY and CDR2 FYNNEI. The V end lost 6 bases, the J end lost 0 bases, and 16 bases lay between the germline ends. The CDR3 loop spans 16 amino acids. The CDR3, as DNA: TGTGCCAGCAGGATATACAGTCCACGGAGCACAGATACGCAGTATTTT. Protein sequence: CASRIYSPRSTDTQYF.

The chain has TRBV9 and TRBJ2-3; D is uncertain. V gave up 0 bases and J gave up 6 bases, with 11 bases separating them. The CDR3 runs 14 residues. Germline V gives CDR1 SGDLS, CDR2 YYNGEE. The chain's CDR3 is CASSVDYGWDTQYF. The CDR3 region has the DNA TGTGCCAGCAGCGTAGATTACGGGTGGGATACGCAGTATTTT.